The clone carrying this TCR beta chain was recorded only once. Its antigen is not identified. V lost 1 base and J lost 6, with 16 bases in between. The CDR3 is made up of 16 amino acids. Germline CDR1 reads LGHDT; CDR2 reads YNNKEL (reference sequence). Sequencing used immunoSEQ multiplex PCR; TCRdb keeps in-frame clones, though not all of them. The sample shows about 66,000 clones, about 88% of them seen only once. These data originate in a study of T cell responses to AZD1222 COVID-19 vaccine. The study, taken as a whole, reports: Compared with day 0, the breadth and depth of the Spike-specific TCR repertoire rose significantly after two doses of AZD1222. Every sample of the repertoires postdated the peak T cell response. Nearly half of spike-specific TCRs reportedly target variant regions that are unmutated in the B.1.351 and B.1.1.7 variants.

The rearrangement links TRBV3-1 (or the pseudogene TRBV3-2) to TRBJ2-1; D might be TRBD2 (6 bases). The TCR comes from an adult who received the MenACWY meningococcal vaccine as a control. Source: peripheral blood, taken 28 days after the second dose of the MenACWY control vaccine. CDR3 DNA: TGTGCCAGCAGCCAAGTATGGGCGGGAAGCCCCAATGAGCAGTTCTTC. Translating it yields CASSQVWAGSPNEQFF.